This T cell receptor (beta chain) is drawn from a study of T cell changes during pregnancy in multiple sclerosis. The CDR3 is 15 residues long. From germline, CDR1 is MNHEY and CDR2 SMNVEV (reference sequence). V was pared by 6 bases and J by 4 bases, with 15 bases between. Sequencing was performed with immunoSEQ multiplex PCR; in TCRdb, only in-frame clones are kept and a portion is missing. The table has around 95,000 clones, roughly 90% seen once. This clonotype originated in a female donor with multiple sclerosis, enrolled in a pregnancy study. Sequencing was performed on peripheral blood, taken after pregnancy. The J gene is TRBJ2-2, the V gene TRBV27; D possibly corresponds to TRBD1 (6 bases). CDR3 sequence: CASSTGTQLTGELFF. The CDR3 region has the DNA TGTGCCAGCAGCACAGGGACACAGCTCACCGGGGAGCTGTTTTTT.